Following are 25 T cell receptor beta chains from one sample sequenced in a study of blood T cells in healthy people across ages. Together with a sample-barcoded 5' primer, a J-beta primer mix was included in a second PCR lasting about 7 to 12 cycles. A single record per CDR3 protein comes from TCRdb applying MiXCR to the 5' RACE reads. The top ten clones hold roughly a sixth of a sample with some 900,000 distinct CDR3 sequences, under 30% of them seen once. Sequenced: blood. Receptors were obtained from an elderly woman in good health.

This clonotype was counted between two and nine times. A read error is possible here, since a much larger clone lies one base away. The V call is TRBV5-6, the J call TRBJ2-4; D is possibly TRBD1 or TRBD2 (5 bases each). Per germline, CDR1 SGHDT and CDR2 YYEEEE. V was clipped by 1 base and J by 13 bases, with 15 bases between them. This CDR3 has 13 residues. In DNA form, the CDR3 reads TGTGCCAGCAGCTTGATAGGGACCGGAGAGCAGTACTTC. Translated: CASSLIGTGEQYF. Full variable domain (missing parts from reference TRBV5-6 and TRBJ2-4): DAGVTQSPTHLIKTRGQQVTLRCSPKSGHDTVSWYQQALGQGPQFIFQYYEEEERQRGNFPDRFSGHQFPNYSSELNVNALLLGDSALYLCASSLIGTGEQYFGAGTRLSVL.

About this clonotype: This may come from a read error, since a much larger clone is one base off. The V call is TRBV15, the J call TRBJ2-7; D is perhaps TRBD2 (6 bases). Germline V gene lookup returns CDR1 LNHNV and CDR2 YYDKDF (reference sequence). This CDR3 has 17 amino acids. V lost 0 bases and J 7 bases, leaving 22 bases between the germline ends. The CDR3: CATSREVLGTAYNEQYF. The CDR3 coding sequence is TGTGCCACCAGCAGAGAAGTTCTCGGGACTGCCTACAATGAGCAGTACTTC.

This chain links TRBV6-6 with TRBJ1-4; 7 nucleotides align to TRBD1. V trimming: 4 bases; J trimming: 16 bases; junction bases outside the gene matches: 12. CDR3 length: 13 amino acids. Germline V CDR1 and CDR2: MNHNY, SVGAGI (reference sequence). CDR3 sequence: CASSFLQGTPGFF. In nucleotides, the CDR3 is TGTGCCAGCAGTTTCCTACAGGGGACCCCGGGGTTTTTT.

The chain carries TRBV27 and TRBJ1-1; no reliable D call. Looked up from germline, CDR1 is MNHEY and CDR2 is SMNVEV (reference sequence). The CDR3 consists of 14 residues. V was clipped by 8 bases and J by 0 bases, with 13 bases between them. The CDR3 spells CASAGVGMNTEAFF. For the CDR3, the DNA is TGTGCCAGCGCCGGGGTGGGAATGAACACTGAAGCTTTCTTT.

This clonotype was counted between two and nine times. The chain employs TRBV5-1 and TRBJ1-1; weak D call: TRBD1 (6 bases). Germline values: CDR1 SGHRS, CDR2 YFSETQ. V was cut by 0 bases and J by 1 base, with 13 bases left in between. The CDR3 contains 16 residues. CDR3 DNA sequence: TGCGCCAGCAGCTTGGTAGTCAGGGGAGGGAACACTGAAGCTTTCTTT. This gives the protein CASSLVVRGGNTEAFF.

As to this clonotype: A clone one base away is much larger, so this may be a read error. The V gene is TRBV20-1, the J gene TRBJ2-7, with 9 bases identical to TRBD2. Per germline, CDR1 DFQATT and CDR2 SNEGSKA (reference sequence). This CDR3 has 15 residues. V shed 2 bases and J 7 bases; nucleotides not matched to a gene: 12. The chain's CDR3 is CSARFRLADDNEQYF. CDR3 in DNA: TGCAGTGCTAGATTCCGACTAGCGGATGACAATGAGCAGTACTTC.

This clonotype was found a few times. A much larger clonotype is one base distant, so this may be a read error. The V gene is TRBV11-2, the J gene TRBJ2-1, with 9 bases aligning to TRBD2. The CDR3 is 16 amino acids. Germline V gene data show CDR1 as SGHAT and CDR2 as FQNNGV. The CDR3 protein is CASSLQILAGGNERFF. CDR3 DNA sequence: TGTGCCAGCAGCTTACAGATCTTGGCGGGGGGGAATGAGCGGTTCTTC.

This clonotype was detected ten times or more. J is TRBJ1-6 and V is TRBV6-2 or TRBV6-3; D not resolved. This CDR3 is built from 16 residues. Germline lookup yields CDR1 MNHEY and CDR2 SVGEGT. Trimming removed 6 bases at V and 4 bases at J, with 16 bases between. This CDR3 reads CASRPRGQIYNSPLHF. Written as DNA, the CDR3 is TGTGCCAGCAGACCACGTGGGCAGATTTATAATTCACCCCTCCACTTT.

The chain is built from TRBV5-1 and TRBJ2-1; D gene uncertain. V lost 0 bases and J 2 bases, leaving 9 bases between the germline ends. This CDR3 has 15 residues. From germline, CDR1 is SGHRS and CDR2 YFSETQ. This CDR3 reads CASSLVPGTYNEQFF. The CDR3 nucleotides are TGCGCCAGCAGCTTGGTTCCGGGTACCTACAATGAGCAGTTCTTC.

This clonotype has only a few counts. The CDR3 protein is CASSPGGSGFYEQYF. The DNA for the CDR3 is TGTGCCAGCAGCCCAGGAGGTAGCGGGTTTTACGAGCAGTACTTC. The V and J genes are TRBV11-2 and TRBJ2-7; 7 bases are a match to TRBD2. V lost 5 bases and J lost 4; bases outside the gene matches: 11. The V gene's germline CDR1 is SGHAT and CDR2 FQNNGV. This CDR3 contains 15 residues. The full variable domain, with the rest looked up from reference TRBV11-2 and TRBJ2-7, is EAGVAQSPRYKIIEKRQSVAFWCNPISGHATLYWYQQILGQGPKLLIQFQNNGVVDDSQLPKDRFSAERLKGVDSTLKIQPAKLEDSAVYLCASSPGGSGFYEQYFGPGTRLTVT.

There are many counts of this clonotype. The rearrangement joins TRBV9 to TRBJ2-1; TRBD2 aligns across 13 bases. Unmatched junction bases numbered 5, after V lost 3 bases and J lost 5 bases. Looked up from germline, CDR1 is SGDLS and CDR2 is YYNGEE. The CDR3 contains 16 residues. CDR3 DNA: TGTGCCAGCAGCGGTCGACTAGCGGGGGGCAACAATGAGCAGTTCTTC. The encoded protein is CASSGRLAGGNNEQFF.

This chain connects TRBV12-5 to TRBJ2-2; the D gene is possibly TRBD1 (5 bases). The V gene lost 3 bases and the J gene lost 6 bases, with 5 bases spanning the gap. The germline gives CDR1 LGHNT, CDR2 FRNRAP. This CDR3 spans 12 amino acids. CDR3: CASGLGAGELFF. CDR3 nucleotide sequence: TGTGCTAGTGGTTTAGGGGCCGGGGAGCTGTTTTTT.

The chain is built from TRBV5-1 and TRBJ2-5, with TRBD2 identical over 9 bases. J was trimmed by 2 bases and V by 2 bases; bases with no gene match: 7. Germline values: CDR1 SGHRS, CDR2 YFSETQ. CDR3 size: 16 residues. The CDR3 sequence is CASSFPGTSHQETQYF. In nucleotides, the CDR3 is TGCGCCAGCAGCTTCCCCGGGACTAGCCATCAAGAGACCCAGTACTTC.

This clonotype was counted many times. This sequence joins TRBV18 and TRBJ1-2; no definite D call. Trimming shortened V by 4 bases and J by 4 bases, and 16 bases separated the two germline ends. Per germline, CDR1 KGHSH and CDR2 LQKENI. The CDR3 runs to 15 residues. Here the CDR3 reads CASSQRRREFYGYTF. The CDR3 nucleotides are TGTGCCAGCTCACAACGTAGACGGGAGTTCTATGGCTACACCTTC.

Regarding this clonotype: This may be a read error: a much more frequent sequence differs by one nucleotide. V gene TRBV7-8 combines with J gene TRBJ2-4; D remains unclear. The DNA end is a closer match to TRBJ2-7, so the J assignment may be wrong. CDR1 and CDR2 from the germline V gene are SGHVS and FQNEAQ. The CDR3 extends over 14 amino acids. CDR3: CASSASQLDYEQYF. The CDR3 nucleotides read TGTGCCAGCAGTGCTTCCCAACTGGACTACGAGCAGTACTTC.

The chain combines TRBV20-1 with TRBJ1-5; unclear D gene. This CDR3 contains 13 residues. With 5 bases removed from V and 3 bases from J, the gap between germline ends came to 11 bases. In germline, CDR1 is DFQATT, CDR2 SNEGSKA (reference sequence). DNA for the CDR3: TGCAGTGCTTCCGACGGTCTCAATCAGCCCCAGCATTTT. It codes for CSASDGLNQPQHF.

The genes are TRBV5-1 and TRBJ2-3, with 12 bases fitting TRBD2. With 0 bases clipped from V and 8 bases from J, the junction kept 10 bases outside the gene matches. This CDR3 is built from 17 residues. CDR1 and CDR2 from the germline V gene are SGHRS and YFSETQ. CDR3 sequence reads: CASSLAGTSGLGGTQYF. Written as DNA, the CDR3 is TGCGCCAGCAGCTTGGCCGGGACTAGCGGGCTGGGGGGTACGCAGTATTTT. The variable domain in full, with the rest retrieved from reference TRBV5-1 and TRBJ2-3, is KAGVTQTPRYLIKTRGQQVTLSCSPISGHRSVSWYQQTPGQGLQFLFEYFSETQRNKGNFPGRFSGRQFSNSRSEMNVSTLELGDSALYLCASSLAGTSGLGGTQYFGPGTRLTVL.

This clonotype was counted ten times or more. The chain carries TRBV7-9 and TRBJ2-3; D is unresolved. The germline CDR1 and CDR2 sequences are SEHNR and FQNEAQ (reference sequence). This CDR3 has 15 residues. The V end was cut by 1 base, the J end by 2 bases, with 10 bases between. The CDR3 nucleotides read TGTGCCAGCAGCTTAGGGGCAGGAACCACAGATACGCAGTATTTT. Translated, it gives CASSLGAGTTDTQYF.

In this sample, this clonotype turned up a few times. This rearrangement joins TRBV5-6 to TRBJ1-2; D is unclear. The V gene lost 0 bases and the J gene lost 8 bases, with 14 bases spanning the gap. CDR3 size: 14 residues. The germline V gene has CDR1 SGHDT and CDR2 YYEEEE. The DNA of the CDR3 is TGTGCCAGCAGCTTGGTGGGTGCATCTGGCGGCTACACCTTC. Its protein product is CASSLVGASGGYTF.

This clonotype appeared many times. This chain connects TRBV6-6 to TRBJ2-3; D is possibly TRBD2 (6 bases). V gave up 9 bases and J gave up 5 bases, with 12 bases separating them. CDR1 MNHNY and CDR2 SVGAGI come from the germline V gene (reference sequence). This CDR3 contains 12 residues. CDR3 bases: TGTGCCAGTACAGTGGGAGGAGATACGCAGTATTTT. It codes for CASTVGGDTQYF.

This clonotype was counted a few times. The chain is built from TRBV18 and TRBJ1-2; 10 bases align to TRBD1. This CDR3 is built from 15 residues. Germline V gives CDR1 KGHSH, CDR2 LQKENI. J was trimmed by 5 bases and V by 3 bases; bases with no gene match: 6. In DNA, the CDR3 is TGTGCCAGCTCACCGAAGGACAGGGGGGAGTATGGCTACACCTTC. Translating it yields CASSPKDRGEYGYTF.

This clonotype was found a few times. The CDR3 loop is CASRTGAREAFF. The DNA of the CDR3 is TGTGCCAGCAGGACAGGGGCCCGTGAAGCTTTCTTT. The chain couples TRBV6-2 or TRBV6-3 to TRBJ1-1; 8 nucleotides agree with TRBD1. The germline CDR1 and CDR2 sequences are MNHEY and SVGEGT. The junction had 4 bases not matched to a gene; V was cut back by 6 bases and J by 7 bases. The CDR3 sequence is 12 residues long.

The CDR3 loop reads CSVGGAADTGELFF. CDR3 DNA sequence: TGCAGCGTTGGGGGGGCGGCCGACACCGGGGAGCTGTTTTTT. The chain is built from TRBV29-1 and TRBJ2-2; D is possibly TRBD1 or TRBD2 (6 bases each). Trimming took off 4 bases at V and 3 bases at J, with 12 bases between the two ends. This CDR3 contains 14 residues. Germline CDR1 is SQVTM and CDR2 is ANQGSEA.

Regarding this clonotype: A read error may account for a junction end that differs from germline. The chain is built from TRBV2 and TRBJ2-1; D may correspond to TRBD1 or TRBD2 (5 bases each). Germline values: CDR1 SNHLY, CDR2 FYNNEI. The CDR3 contains 12 residues. In nucleotides, the CDR3 is TGTGCCAGCAGTGAATGGGACCCCCCAGGACTCTTC. It translates to CASSEWDPPGLF.

The sample holds many counts of this clonotype. The V call is TRBV5-6, the J call TRBJ2-5, with D possibly TRBD1 on 5 matching bases. Germline V CDR1 and CDR2: SGHDT, YYEEEE. Trimming stripped 0 bases from V and 7 bases from J, with 10 bases between. The CDR3 loop spans 13 amino acids. CDR3 amino acids: CASSLGGPGTQYF. The CDR3 DNA reads as TGTGCCAGCAGCTTGGGGGGCCCTGGGACCCAGTACTTC. Supplemented by reference TRBV5-6 and TRBJ2-5, the full variable domain reads DAGVTQSPTHLIKTRGQQVTLRCSPKSGHDTVSWYQQALGQGPQFIFQYYEEEERQRGNFPDRFSGHQFPNYSSELNVNALLLGDSALYLCASSLGGPGTQYFGPGTRLLVL.